The clone carrying this TCR beta chain was counted between two and nine times. The antigen remains unidentified. The sample originates from a study of T cell repertoires in cytomegalovirus infection. Study-wide context: Use of recently identified HLA-C-restricted and well-studied HLA-B-restricted CMV epitopes was part of the study. Evidence of both CMV infection and a matching HLA type came from public TCR beta signatures.

The germline gives CDR1 MNHEY, CDR2 SMNVEV (reference sequence). V was clipped by 4 bases and J by 8 bases, with 18 bases between them. The CDR3 length is 15 residues. Via MiXCR, TCRdb re-called the reads, giving one row per CDR3 protein. The sample yields around 300,000 distinct CDR3 sequences, roughly a fifth seen once. Study outcomes and limitations: CMV-specific TCR beta clonotypes restricted by HLA-C were the ones dominating the ex vivo response. Summed frequency of shared TCR beta families picked out CMV carriers who also had the relevant HLA.

This sequence originates from a human donor in good health (CMV status not recorded). Some clones in this sample may be carry-over from other donors' samples. Material: cultured PBMCs, obtained from culture after CMV antigen stimulation. The chain recombines TRBV27 with TRBJ2-1; tentatively, D is TRBD2 (6 bases). This CDR3 reads CASSSSGPPKDEQFF. Here the CDR3 DNA reads TGTGCCAGCAGTTCCAGCGGGCCCCCCAAGGATGAGCAGTTCTTC.